This T cell receptor (beta chain) comes out of a study of cytomegalovirus exposure and HLA in healthy donors. Study findings and constraints: Most TCRs appeared rarely, but some public TCRs recurred in many donors. Cytomegalovirus-associated TCR beta chains were listed, numbering 164.

This clone was detected only a few times. What it recognizes is unknown. The PCR used 60 Vbeta and 13 Jbeta primers. The data were produced by immunoSEQ multiplex PCR, yet TCRdb's version contains in-frame clones alone and is incomplete. The data contain some 140,000 clones, approximately 70% of them singletons. The V and J ends lost 8 bases and 3 bases, in that order; junction bases with no gene match: 12. Per germline, CDR1 MNHEY and CDR2 SMNVEV (reference sequence). The CDR3 loop spans 15 amino acids. The receptor was isolated from a woman in her forties in good health and CMV-seronegative. The sequencing input was PBMCs. The chain carries TRBV27 and TRBJ2-7, with TRBD2 matching 8 bases. Here the CDR3 DNA reads TGTGCCAGCTTTACACCGGGGGGGGATTTCTACGAGCAGTACGTC. Translating gives CASFTPGGDFYEQYV.